This entry describes one TCR beta chain. This sample was taken from a study of blood T cell repertoires in COVID-19. About the research overall: The United States, Italy and Spain provided the acute and convalescent COVID-19 samples. T cells, B-cell-depleted T cells, or PBMCs provided the cDNA or gDNA that served as material.

While infection was still active, Seattle patients were enrolled and then followed longitudinally. CDR1 and CDR2 (germline): SQVTM, ANQGSEA. The CDR3 has 13 residues. The V end lost 2 bases, the J end lost 4 bases, and 10 bases lay between the germline ends. The assay was immunoSEQ multiplex PCR, and TCRdb's table has in-frame clones only and misses some. Of 200,000 to 250,000 clones listed, more than 70% are singletons. Sequenced sample: peripheral blood. The genes are TRBV29-1 and TRBJ2-3; D possibly corresponds to TRBD1 (6 bases). The sequence came from a woman of 80 years or more with COVID-19, enrolled during active disease. In DNA form, the CDR3 reads TGCAGCGTTGAACACAGGGCGGCAGATACGCAGTATTTT. This translates into CSVEHRAADTQYF.